These 17 T cell receptor beta chains originate from one sample sequenced in a study of blood T cell repertoires in COVID-19. Assay: immunoSEQ multiplex PCR; the TCRdb copy retains only in-frame clones and omits some. The repertoire holds some 140,000 clones, with 70% to 80% as singletons. The sample comprised peripheral blood. Receptors originate from a man between 60 and 70 years old with acute or convalescent COVID-19.

This clone was found a few times. The chain links TRBV4-1 to TRBJ2-2; weak D call: TRBD1 (6 bases). CDR1 and CDR2 from the germline V gene are MGHRA and YSYEKL. The CDR3 totals 15 residues. V gave up 2 bases and J gave up 4 bases, with 11 bases separating them. As DNA, the CDR3 is TGCGCCAGCAGCCAACCTGGACAGCCCACCGGGGAGCTGTTTTTT. Translated, it gives CASSQPGQPTGELFF.

The chain has TRBV18 and TRBJ2-7, with D tentatively TRBD1 (6 bases). V lost 3 bases, J lost 1 base, and 10 bases lay in between. The germline CDR1 and CDR2 sequences are KGHSH and LQKENI. The CDR3 runs to 14 residues. CDR3 nucleotides: TGTGCCAGCTCACCGGACAGAACTTCCTACGAGCAGTACTTC. Amino acid sequence: CASSPDRTSYEQYF.

The genes are TRBV19 and TRBJ2-5, with TRBD2 matching over 7 bases. Germline lookup yields CDR1 LNHDA and CDR2 SQIVND (reference sequence). This CDR3 is 15 amino acids long. Trimming at V came to 1 base and at J to 4 bases, leaving 6 bases not matched to a gene. CDR3 sequence reads: CASSIGLAPTETQYF. Written as DNA, the CDR3 is TGTGCCAGTAGTATAGGACTAGCTCCCACAGAGACCCAGTACTTC.

The V gene is TRBV19, the J gene TRBJ2-2, with 10 positions matching TRBD2. Germline V lookup: CDR1 LNHDA, CDR2 SQIVND (reference sequence). J was trimmed by 4 bases and V by 5 bases; bases with no gene match: 16. The CDR3 runs to 19 residues. DNA of the CDR3: TGTGCCAGTAGTCAACTGGCTAGCGGGGGCCCTGGGGGCACCGGGGAGCTGTTTTTT. Protein sequence: CASSQLASGGPGGTGELFF.

This chain links TRBV19 with TRBJ1-5; unclear D gene. Germline CDR1 reads LNHDA; CDR2 reads SQIVND (reference sequence). CDR3 length: 13 amino acids. The V and J ends lost 0 bases and 6 bases respectively, with 6 bases between them. CDR3 sequence: CASSIDLLQPQHF. CDR3 in DNA: TGTGCCAGTAGTATAGATCTACTTCAGCCCCAGCATTTT.

This sequence joins TRBV6-6 and TRBJ2-3; 14 bases are shared with TRBD2. This CDR3 spans 16 amino acids. Germline CDR1 and CDR2: MNHNY and SVGAGI (reference sequence). With V trimmed by 6 bases and J by 3 bases, 5 bases remained unmatched. The CDR3, as DNA: TGTGCCAGCAGCTGGGGACTAGCGGGAGAAACAGATACGCAGTATTTT. Its translation is CASSWGLAGETDTQYF.

V gene TRBV5-1 combines with J gene TRBJ1-5; weak D call: TRBD1 (5 bases). Germline lookup yields CDR1 SGHRS and CDR2 YFSETQ. V lost 3 bases and J lost 8, with 15 bases in between. The CDR3 is 14 residues long. DNA for the CDR3: TGCGCCAGCAGCTGGGCGGGAGCGGGGGAGCCCCAGCATTTT. Its protein is CASSWAGAGEPQHF.

The chain joins TRBV7-9 to TRBJ2-2; D ambiguous. The V gene lost 3 bases and the J gene lost 2 bases, with 7 bases spanning the gap. This CDR3 spans 14 amino acids. Germline V gene sequence: CDR1 SEHNR, CDR2 FQNEAQ (reference sequence). CDR3 bases: TGTGCCAGCAGCTTTCTGGGCAACACCGGGGAGCTGTTTTTT. Its translation: CASSFLGNTGELFF.

V is TRBV7-9 and J is TRBJ2-5, with TRBD1 identical over 7 bases. Germline CDR1 is SEHNR and CDR2 is FQNEAQ (reference sequence). V lost 11 bases, J lost 5 bases, and 5 bases stayed unmatched. This CDR3 has 11 amino acids. CDR3: CAGQEQETQYF. The CDR3 DNA is TGTGCCGGACAGGAACAGGAGACCCAGTACTTC.

The chain combines TRBV3-1 (or the pseudogene TRBV3-2) with TRBJ1-3; D ambiguous. The CDR3 extends over 14 amino acids. Per the germline V gene, CDR1 is LGHDT and CDR2 is YNNKEL (reference sequence). Trimming stripped 0 bases from V and 4 bases from J, with 7 bases between. The CDR3 loop is CASSQDPTGNTIYF. The CDR3 DNA reads as TGTGCCAGCAGCCAAGATCCCACAGGAAACACCATATATTTT.

The gene calls are TRBV28 and TRBJ2-2; 8 bases are shared with TRBD1. The V and J ends lost 8 bases and 5 bases, in that order; junction bases with no gene match: 7. The V gene's germline CDR1 is MDHEN and CDR2 SYDVKM. The CDR3 has 14 amino acids. The chain's CDR3 is CASSATGETGELFF. The CDR3 coding sequence is TGTGCCAGCTCCGCGACAGGGGAAACCGGGGAGCTGTTTTTT. Looking up the rest from reference TRBV28 and TRBJ2-2 gives the full variable domain: DVKVTQSSRYLVKRTGEKVFLECVQDMDHENMFWYRQDPGLGLRLIYFSYDVKMKEKGDIPEGYSVSREKKERFSLILESASTNQTSMYLCASSATGETGELFFGEGSRLTVL.

The chain uses TRBV7-3 and TRBJ2-3; 9 bases agree with TRBD1. CDR1 is SGHTA and CDR2 is FQGTGA in the germline V gene. The V and J ends lost 6 bases and 4 bases, in that order; junction bases with no gene match: 14. The CDR3 has 17 residues. The CDR3 DNA sequence: TGTGCCAGCAGTTCTACATTACCCGGGACAGGGCCAGATACGCAGTATTTT. Protein: CASSSTLPGTGPDTQYF.

The V and J genes are TRBV5-6 and TRBJ2-1; a weak D match, TRBD1 (5 bases). Trimming took 6 bases from V and 0 from J, leaving 13 bases between them. Germline V gene lookup returns CDR1 SGHDT and CDR2 YYEEEE. The CDR3 totals 15 residues. The CDR3 protein is CASILQVSSYNEQFF. The CDR3 DNA is TGTGCCAGCATACTACAGGTGAGCTCCTACAATGAGCAGTTCTTC.

The CDR3 loop is CASRRTGASYEQYF. In nucleotides, the CDR3 is TGTGCCAGCAGGAGGACAGGGGCCTCCTACGAGCAGTACTTC. The J gene is TRBJ2-7, the V gene TRBV6-5, with 9 bases aligning to TRBD1. V gave up 6 bases and J gave up 0 bases; unmatched junction bases: 3. CDR3 length: 14 residues. Germline CDR1 reads MNHEY; CDR2 reads SVGAGI.

V and J are TRBV27 and TRBJ1-5, with D perhaps TRBD1 (6 bases). The germline V gene encodes CDR1 MNHEY and CDR2 SMNVEV (reference sequence). The CDR3 has 18 amino acids. The V gene lost 3 bases and the J gene lost 1 base, with 19 bases spanning the gap. CDR3 nucleotides: TGTGCCAGCAGTTTTCGGTTTCAGGGGCTTAACAGCAATCAGCCCCAGCATTTT. It yields the protein CASSFRFQGLNSNQPQHF.

This chain links TRBV28 with TRBJ1-5; 12 bases align to TRBD1. Per germline, CDR1 MDHEN and CDR2 SYDVKM. J gave up 10 bases and V 2 bases, and 3 bases lay outside the gene matches. This CDR3 is 14 amino acids long. CDR3 nucleotides: TGTGCCAGCAGTTTAGGGACAGGGGGCCAACCCCAGCATTTT. This encodes CASSLGTGGQPQHF.

As concerns this clone: The junction differs from germline at one of its ends, possibly a read error. The chain combines TRBV5-1 with TRBJ1-1, with D hard to call. This CDR3 spans 12 amino acids. Germline-derived CDR1 and CDR2 are SGHRS and YFSETQ. The CDR3 here is CASSLANSEAFF. In DNA form, the CDR3 reads TGCGCCAGCAGCTTGGCAAACAGTGAAGCTTTCTTT. Full variable domain (missing parts from reference TRBV5-1 and TRBJ1-1): KAGVTQTPRYLIKTRGQQVTLSCSPISGHRSVSWYQQTPGQGLQFLFEYFSETQRNKGNFPGRFSGRQFSNSRSEMNVSTLELGDSALYLCASSLANSEAFFGQGTRLTVV.